The T cell receptor (beta chain) described here comes from a study of STAT5B mutations in CD4+ large granular lymphocyte leukemia (dated 2022 in TCRdb). Regarding the study in general: Among the healthy controls, the CDR3 'QG' motif was associated with a particular HLA allele. The TCRbeta repertoires of CD4+ T-cell large granular lymphocyte leukemia patients were compared with the TCRbeta repertoires of healthy blood donors. Flow cytometry on FACSCanto II or FACSVerse confirmed that purified fractions exceeded 95% purity among lymphocytes.

The CDR3, cysteine through phenylalanine, is 14 amino acids long. Left in the record is the CDR3 DNA by itself, 42 bases read in frame from the first base. Germline trimming amounts to 6 bases on V and 6 bases on J, with 7 as the count of junction bases outside the gene matches. The germline V gene sets CDR1 to MNHEY and CDR2 to SVGAGI. A single count supports this clone. It has no known antigen specificity. No much larger clonotype is one base removed from it; base qualities were not supplied. The healthy control group was made up of 40 or so blood donors, and the Finnish Red Cross blood service supplied their buffy coats. All TCR-sequenced material derived from peripheral blood: patient blood samples and healthy donor buffy coats. Peripheral blood mononuclear cells were isolated by Ficoll-Hypaque gradient centrifugation. For the healthy controls, CD4+ cells were obtained from buffy coats by magnetic purification. The Gentra Puregene Cell and Tissue kit was used for genomic DNA extraction, and quantification was performed on a Qubit 2.0 fluorometer.

The immunoSEQ assay at survey resolution was used to sequence TCRbeta rearrangements from genomic DNA. Per the original workflow: In the TCR sequencing data, the smallest productive clonotype frequency that could be detected was 2.59 x 10-5. Only productive TCRbeta rearrangements, meaning sequences that were complete and in-frame, were kept for the analyses. The clonality of each sample was calculated as Simpson clonality in the immunoSEQ Analyzer version 3.0. Clones were binned by frequency as very rare, small, medium, large (1-20%) or hyperexpanded (>20%). Generation probabilities were estimated with OLGA 1.2.3, V-gene circos plots were made with VDJtools, specificities were searched in VDJdb, and CDR3 motifs were identified with GLIPH. In its TCRdb copy, this immuneACCESS table keeps in-frame sequences only and misses some clones. Where compared with another copy, unresolved V genes explain less than half of these, and the others have no known cause. V and J calls and clone size are those listed in that table; D and trimming were worked out from the DNA. For this sample there are tens of thousands of clones; 69% appear just once. Less than 3% of the sample comes from the top ten.

Broad study findings and their caveats: TRBV06-family usage was enriched among the top patient clones (8/27) compared with healthy controls (2/35). Main leukemic clonotypes were private to each patient, although roughly 26% of the main leukemic clonotypes were found at low frequency in the non-leukemic repertoires of other patients. The data were not HLA-matched, and the relatively small sample size could explain the higher clonality seen in CD4+ compared with CD8+ T-LGLL. CD4-sorted patient repertoires appeared more clonal than healthy CD4+ repertoires, and this difference persisted after removing the putative leukemic clones.

Sequencing was performed on CD4+ T cells from blood buffy coats. The rearrangement joined TRBV6-5 to TRBJ2-1; TRBD2 aligns with 8 central bases. The clonotype originates from a human donor in good health. The DNA sequence reads TGTGCCAGCAGAGACGGGGGGGCGGTCAATGAGCAGTTCTTC. Translated, this gives CASRDGGAVNEQFF.